These 15 T cell receptor beta chains share one sample of origin, sequenced in a study of neurological immune-mediated disorders. In TCRdb, the 5' RACE reads were re-called with MiXCR into one record per CDR3 protein. Of about 19,000 distinct CDR3 sequences in the sample, about 7.5% are singletons; the top ten hold about a sixth. Sequencing was carried out using CD8+ T cells from blood. The receptors originated from a woman aged 25 to 39 with HTLV-1-associated myelopathy (HAM/TSP).

This clonotype was seen a few times. This rearrangement joins TRBV7-8 to TRBJ1-3; TRBD1 agrees at 8 bases. CDR1 and CDR2 from the germline V gene are SGHVS and FQNEAQ. This CDR3 contains 15 residues. The trim removed 4 bases at V and 0 bases at J, leaving 2 bases unmatched. The CDR3 sequence is CASSWGQASGNTIYF. The CDR3 DNA sequence: TGTGCCAGCAGCTGGGGACAGGCCTCTGGAAACACCATATATTTT.

This clonotype was detected many times. The chain is built from TRBV21-1 and TRBJ2-2; TRBD2, as called in the table, went unchecked against the DNA. TRBV21-1 constitutes a pseudogene. The length of the CDR3 is 21 residues. CDR3 nucleotides: TGTGCCAGCAGCAACGCGTGCCCTAGCGGAACTCCCCCTTATAACACCGGGGAGCTGTTTTTT. Its translation: CASSNACPSGTPPYNTGELFF.

In its sample, this clonotype was seen many times. The chain links TRBV6-5 to TRBJ1-1, with 7 nucleotides matching TRBD1. V lost 10 bases and J lost 5; bases outside the gene matches: 10. Germline CDR1 is MNHEY and CDR2 is SVGAGI. CDR3 length: 13 residues. In DNA, the CDR3 is TGTGCCACCTCGACAGGGCGGGGAACTGAAGCTTTCTTT. Translating gives CATSTGRGTEAFF.

This clonotype was counted at least ten times. This chain joins TRBV15 and TRBJ1-1; no firm D call. CDR1 and CDR2 from the germline V gene are LNHNV and YYDKDF (reference sequence). The CDR3 has 15 amino acids. The V end lost 0 bases, the J end lost 6 bases, and 14 bases lay between the germline ends. The CDR3 is CATSRDFGDTAEAFF. In DNA form, the CDR3 reads TGTGCCACCAGCAGAGATTTCGGGGATACGGCTGAAGCTTTCTTT.

The V and J genes are TRBV7-6 and TRBJ2-1, with D unclear. The V gene's germline CDR1 is SGHVS and CDR2 FNYEAQ. Deletions cut 3 bases from V and 5 bases from J, with 8 bases between. CDR3 length: 13 residues. CDR3 loop: CASSFGFNNEQFF. The CDR3 nucleotides read TGTGCCAGCAGCTTCGGGTTTAACAATGAGCAGTTCTTC.

In this sample, this clonotype is medium-sized. The V gene is TRBV20-1, the J gene TRBJ2-7; 7 nucleotides line up with TRBD1. J gave up 2 bases and V 0 bases, and 7 bases lay outside the gene matches. Germline lookup yields CDR1 DFQATT and CDR2 SNEGSKA (reference sequence). This CDR3 is 15 amino acids long. The DNA for the CDR3 is TGCAGTGCTAGAGAAATCCGGGACAGCACCTACGAGCAGTACTTC. This sequence encodes CSAREIRDSTYEQYF.

This clonotype appeared many times. The V and J genes are TRBV7-6 and TRBJ2-7; D may match TRBD1 or TRBD2 (5 bases each). This CDR3 spans 16 amino acids. The V end was cut by 6 bases, the J end by 2 bases, with 20 bases between. The V gene's germline CDR1 is SGHVS and CDR2 FNYEAQ. CDR3 loop: CASSPGLGTETYEQYF. For the CDR3, the DNA is TGTGCCAGCAGTCCCGGTCTTGGGACCGAGACCTACGAGCAGTACTTC.

This clonotype was seen repeatedly, ten times or more. The CDR3 coding sequence is TGTGCCAGCAGCGTAGAGGGTAAGGGAAACACTGAAGCTTTCTTT. Its translation is CASSVEGKGNTEAFF. J is TRBJ1-1 and V is TRBV9; D gene uncertain. The CDR3 loop spans 15 amino acids. Germline V gene data show CDR1 as SGDLS and CDR2 as YYNGEE. The germline V and J ends were trimmed by 0 bases and 2 bases, with 11 bases remaining between them. Supplemented by reference TRBV9 and TRBJ1-1, the full variable domain reads DSGVTQTPKHLITATGQRVTLRCSPRSGDLSVYWYQQSLDQGLQFLIQYYNGEERAKGNILERFSAQQFPDLHSELNLSSLELGDSALYFCASSVEGKGNTEAFFGQGTRLTVV.

This clonotype was seen many times. The gene calls are TRBV9 and TRBJ1-1; no firm D call. Germline V CDR1 and CDR2: SGDLS, YYNGEE. V lost 3 bases and J lost 7, with 13 bases in between. The CDR3 has 13 amino acids. The CDR3 DNA is TGTGCCAGCAGCGCCAGCCCGGAGGATGAAGCTTTCTTT. Protein: CASSASPEDEAFF.

Many counts were recorded for this clonotype. The chain links TRBV10-2 to TRBJ1-5; possible D gene TRBD1, 5 bases. This CDR3 has 14 residues. V was pared by 9 bases and J by 1 base, with 13 bases between. CDR1 is WSHSY, CDR2 SAAADI, per germline. The CDR3 nucleotides read TGCGCCAGTCGGGACTCAGGGAGCAATCAGCCCCAGCATTTT. Translating gives CASRDSGSNQPQHF.

In this sample, this clonotype turned up many times. This sequence joins TRBV20-1 and TRBJ2-7; 11 bases are a match to TRBD2. The CDR3 extends over 14 amino acids. Germline CDR1 and CDR2: DFQATT and SNEGSKA (reference sequence). The V and J ends lost 4 bases and 2 bases, in that order; junction bases with no gene match: 4. In DNA form, the CDR3 reads TGCAGTGCTACGACTAGCGGGGCAACCTACGAGCAGTACTTC. This codes for CSATTSGATYEQYF.

This clonotype was seen ten or more times. This chain connects TRBV24-1 to TRBJ1-2; no firm D call. This CDR3 is built from 13 residues. Germline V gene data show CDR1 as KGHDR and CDR2 as SFDVKD. Trimming cost V 1 base and J 4 bases, with 6 bases left between them. The CDR3 loop reads CATSDLSSYGYTF. The CDR3 DNA sequence: TGTGCCACCAGTGATTTAAGCAGCTATGGCTACACCTTC.

This clonotype was picked up many times. The chain links TRBV5-1 to TRBJ2-3, with D unresolved. This CDR3 is 15 amino acids long. Trimming shortened V by 0 bases and J by 0 bases, and 8 bases separated the two germline ends. The germline gives CDR1 SGHRS, CDR2 YFSETQ. This CDR3 is CASSLGHSSTDTQYF. CDR3 sequence (DNA): TGCGCCAGCAGCTTGGGGCACTCTAGCACAGATACGCAGTATTTT.

This clonotype came up many times. The genes are TRBV20-1 and TRBJ1-5; D gene ambiguous. The CDR3 totals 17 residues. V was pared by 2 bases and J by 3 bases, with 20 bases between. Germline-derived CDR1 and CDR2 are DFQATT and SNEGSKA (reference sequence). Written as DNA, the CDR3 is TGCAGTGCTAGACCCCCTGGGGAAGGTAGTGTCAATCAGCCCCAGCATTTT. Protein sequence: CSARPPGEGSVNQPQHF.

The sample holds many counts of this clonotype. V is TRBV5-1 and J is TRBJ2-3; D is uncertain. This CDR3 comprises 15 residues. Germline CDR1 is SGHRS and CDR2 is YFSETQ. Trimming pared 4 bases from V and 5 bases from J, leaving 17 bases between. The CDR3 sequence is CASSTGRVDGDTQYF. CDR3 bases: TGCGCCAGCAGCACGGGCCGGGTCGACGGAGATACGCAGTATTTT. Full variable domain (outside the CDR3, taken from reference TRBV5-1 and TRBJ2-3): KAGVTQTPRYLIKTRGQQVTLSCSPISGHRSVSWYQQTPGQGLQFLFEYFSETQRNKGNFPGRFSGRQFSNSRSEMNVSTLELGDSALYLCASSTGRVDGDTQYFGPGTRLTVL.